Shown below are 32 T cell receptor beta chains from a single sample sequenced in a study of T-cell memory formation after mild COVID-19. Each CDR3 protein gets one entry after TCRdb re-called the 5' RACE reads with MiXCR. The table records about 430,000 distinct CDR3 sequences, roughly 18% of them present only once. The sequenced sample consisted of PBMCs or a T cell subset sorted from them (not recorded which). All receptors come from a man aged 18 to 29 who had mild COVID-19 (a few samples of this study predate the infection). Cell type and time point are not known.

Ten or more counts support this clonotype. This chain connects TRBV5-1 to TRBJ2-3; 13 bases are a match to TRBD2. CDR1 and CDR2 from the germline V gene are SGHRS and YFSETQ. This CDR3 spans 16 amino acids. With 0 bases clipped from V and 4 bases from J, the junction kept 2 bases outside the gene matches. CDR3 bases: TGCGCCAGCAGCTTGGCCACTAGCGGGGGGGCAGATACGCAGTATTTT. The encoded protein is CASSLATSGGADTQYF.

This clonotype has more than one count but fewer than ten. This chain joins TRBV7-6 and TRBJ2-2; D gene unclear. The CDR3 covers 15 residues. Germline V CDR1 and CDR2: SGHVS, FNYEAQ. V was clipped by 5 bases and J by 1 base, with 11 bases between them. CDR3 in amino acids: CASSPSTRNTGELFF. CDR3 nucleotide sequence: TGTGCCAGCAGCCCTAGTACACGGAACACCGGGGAGCTGTTTTTT. The full variable domain, completed using reference TRBV7-6 and TRBJ2-2, is GAGVSQSPRYKVTKRGQDVALRCDPISGHVSLYWYRQALGQGPEFLTYFNYEAQQDKSGLPNDRFSAERPEGSISTLTIQRTEQRDSAMYRCASSPSTRNTGELFFGEGSRLTVL.

The V gene is TRBV27, the J gene TRBJ1-2, with no clear D. The germline gives CDR1 MNHEY, CDR2 SMNVEV (reference sequence). Deletions cut 4 bases from V and 5 bases from J, with 17 bases between. This CDR3 has 15 amino acids. The CDR3 DNA follows: TGTGCCAGCAGTTCCCCTGGCAGGATTGGTTATGGCTACACCTTC. Encoded protein: CASSSPGRIGYGYTF.

This clonotype was detected a few times. The chain recombines TRBV21-1 with TRBJ1-3. TRBV21-1 is an annotated pseudogene. The CDR3 is 19 residues long. The DNA of the CDR3 is TGTGCCAGCAGTCTCGGGACTGCTTCGGGACAGAGCTCTGGAAACACCATATATTTT. This gives the protein CASSLGTASGQSSGNTIYF.

This chain joins TRBV3-1 and TRBJ2-5; TRBD1 matches 7 bases. V lost 4 bases and J lost 1; bases outside the gene matches: 6. This CDR3 contains 15 residues. Germline V gene sequence: CDR1 LGHDT, CDR2 YNNKEL (reference sequence). CDR3 nucleotide sequence: TGTGCCAGCAGCCTTCTCGGGACAGCCCAAGAGACCCAGTACTTC. Protein sequence: CASSLLGTAQETQYF.

This clonotype was seen a few times. J is TRBJ1-5 and V is TRBV27, with D possibly TRBD1 on 5 matching bases. The CDR3 loop spans 19 amino acids. Deletions cut 0 bases from V and 0 bases from J, with 18 bases between. Germline CDR1 reads MNHEY; CDR2 reads SMNVEV (reference sequence). In nucleotides, the CDR3 is TGTGCCAGCAGTTTATCCTTCGCGGGGGTCTTTAATAGCAATCAGCCCCAGCATTTT. It specifies CASSLSFAGVFNSNQPQHF.

This chain links TRBV12-5 with TRBJ1-1; unclear D gene. The ends were cut back, 7 bases at V and 0 bases at J, with 12 bases in the middle. The CDR3 has 14 residues. CDR1 is LGHNT, CDR2 FRNRAP, per germline. The CDR3, as DNA: TGTGCTAGTGCTGAGGGTGGAGTGAACACTGAAGCTTTCTTT. This codes for CASAEGGVNTEAFF.

The chain has TRBV27 and TRBJ2-7; D remains ambiguous. Germline CDR1 reads MNHEY; CDR2 reads SMNVEV (reference sequence). This CDR3 has 14 residues. Trimming left V 2 bases short and J 3 bases short, with 11 bases between. The CDR3 region is CASSLRADLYEQYF. The CDR3 nucleotides read TGTGCCAGCAGTTTAAGGGCAGACCTCTACGAGCAGTACTTC.

This clonotype is a singleton in its sample. The V call is TRBV6-6, the J call TRBJ1-2, with D possibly being TRBD1 (5 bases). Trimming stripped 2 bases from V and 8 bases from J, with 12 bases between. This CDR3 has 13 amino acids. Germline V gene sequence: CDR1 MNHNY, CDR2 SVGAGI (reference sequence). The DNA for the CDR3 is TGTGCCAGCAGTTACCTGGGCGGGGGAGGCTACACCTTC. Translating it yields CASSYLGGGGYTF.

The V call is TRBV6-6, the J call TRBJ2-7; TRBD1 aligns across 9 bases. From germline, CDR1 is MNHNY and CDR2 SVGAGI (reference sequence). CDR3 length equals 15 residues. The junction had 7 bases not matched to a gene; V was cut back by 5 bases and J by 2 bases. The CDR3 bases are TGTGCCAGCAGTAAACCCCGGGACAGGGCCTACGAGCAGTACTTC. Its protein product is CASSKPRDRAYEQYF.

The rearrangement joins TRBV7-9 to TRBJ2-7; 9 bases are shared with TRBD1. The CDR3 runs 13 residues. CDR1 SEHNR and CDR2 FQNEAQ come from the germline V gene (reference sequence). V trimming: 7 bases; J trimming: 1 base; junction bases outside the gene matches: 2. The CDR3 sequence is CASTDRGSYEQYV. CDR3 DNA sequence: TGTGCCAGCACCGACAGGGGGTCCTACGAGCAGTACGTC.

This clonotype was seen only a few times. J is TRBJ2-5 and V is TRBV20-1; D ambiguous. The germline CDR1 and CDR2 sequences are DFQATT and SNEGSKA (reference sequence). The V gene lost 3 bases and the J gene lost 0 bases, with 2 bases spanning the gap. The CDR3 is 11 amino acids. The CDR3, as DNA: TGCAGTGCTAGGAACCAAGAGACCCAGTACTTC. Amino acid sequence: CSARNQETQYF.

The chain combines TRBV7-9 with TRBJ2-1; TRBD2 matches 9 bases. V lost 5 bases and J lost 3; bases outside the gene matches: 5. CDR1 and CDR2 from the germline V gene are SEHNR and FQNEAQ (reference sequence). This CDR3 has 15 residues. DNA of the CDR3: TGTGCCAGCAGCACGACTAGCGGATACTACAATGAGCAGTTCTTC. Translating it yields CASSTTSGYYNEQFF. The whole variable domain, filled in from reference TRBV7-9 and TRBJ2-1, reads DTGVSQNPRHKITKRGQNVTFRCDPISEHNRLYWYRQTLGQGPEFLTYFQNEAQLEKSRLLSDRFSAERPKGSFSTLEIQRTEQGDSAMYLCASSTTSGYYNEQFFGPGTRLTVL.

The chain links TRBV6-2 or TRBV6-3 to TRBJ2-1; 9 bases fit TRBD2. From germline, CDR1 is MNHEY and CDR2 SVGEGT. There are 15 residues in the CDR3. The ends lost 7 bases at V and 3 bases at J; junction bases unmatched: 7. This CDR3 reads CASINSGGRYNEQFF. The CDR3 bases are TGTGCCAGCATTAATAGCGGGGGACGCTACAATGAGCAGTTCTTC.

This clonotype was found many times. This chain connects TRBV7-2 to TRBJ2-2; 9 bases agree with TRBD1. The CDR3 extends over 15 amino acids. V shed 5 bases, J shed 5 bases, and the junction held 6 bases outside the gene matches. The V gene's germline CDR1 is SGHTA and CDR2 FQGNSA. In nucleotides, the CDR3 is TGTGCCAGCAGCCCCGGGACAGGGTGGACCGGGGAGCTGTTTTTT. Amino acids: CASSPGTGWTGELFF.

V usage is TRBV24-1 and J usage is TRBJ2-1; D possibly corresponds to TRBD2 (6 bases). V dropped 3 bases and J dropped 3 bases, with 17 bases sitting between them. Per the germline V gene, CDR1 is KGHDR and CDR2 is SFDVKD. CDR3 length: 17 amino acids. CDR3 sequence: CATSDTAAGTDYNEQFF. CDR3 in DNA: TGTGCCACCAGTGATACGGCGGCGGGGACCGACTACAATGAGCAGTTCTTC.

J is TRBJ2-2 and V is TRBV5-1, with TRBD1 identical over 7 bases. With V trimmed by 4 bases and J by 4 bases, 10 bases remained unmatched. CDR3 size: 16 residues. Germline assignment: CDR1 SGHRS and CDR2 YFSETQ. Here the CDR3 reads CASSPGTVIATGELFF. DNA for the CDR3: TGCGCCAGCAGCCCGGGGACAGTAATAGCCACCGGGGAGCTGTTTTTT.

This clonotype was observed a few times. The chain recombines TRBV20-1 with TRBJ1-1, with 9 bases that match TRBD1. V was clipped by 4 bases and J by 7 bases; unmatched bases: 10. This CDR3 contains 14 residues. Germline V lookup: CDR1 DFQATT, CDR2 SNEGSKA (reference sequence). This CDR3 is CSAISPGQGIEAFF. The CDR3 DNA follows: TGCAGTGCTATTTCGCCGGGACAGGGTATTGAAGCTTTCTTT.

This rearrangement joins TRBV20-1 to TRBJ1-2; D is possibly TRBD1 (5 bases). This CDR3 is 15 amino acids long. The V end was cut by 5 bases, the J end by 4 bases, with 20 bases between. Germline V CDR1 and CDR2: DFQATT, SNEGSKA (reference sequence). The CDR3 DNA reads TGCAGTGCTTCCTGGATTGGGACTGGCCTCTATGGCTACACCTTC. Translation: CSASWIGTGLYGYTF.

This clonotype was recorded many times. The CDR3 sequence: CASSLWTGELFF. Here the CDR3 DNA reads TGTGCCAGCAGCTTGTGGACCGGGGAGCTGTTTTTT. The chain links TRBV5-6 to TRBJ2-2, with D uncertain. This CDR3 is 12 amino acids long. CDR1 and CDR2 from the germline V gene are SGHDT and YYEEEE. V was cut by 1 base and J by 5 bases, with 3 bases left in between.

This clonotype was observed a handful of times. The CDR3 DNA reads TGTGCCAGCTCACCAGTTGCCGGGGATACTGAAGCTTTCTTT. It specifies CASSPVAGDTEAFF. This sequence joins TRBV18 and TRBJ1-1; D gene uncertain. In germline, CDR1 is KGHSH, CDR2 LQKENI. The CDR3 is 14 amino acids. The ends were cut back, 2 bases at V and 5 bases at J, with 12 bases in the middle. Based on the CDR3 plus reference TRBV18 and TRBJ1-1, the full variable domain is NAGVMQNPRHLVRRRGQEARLRCSPMKGHSHVYWYRQLPEEGLKFMVYLQKENIIDESGMPKERFSAEFPKEGPSILRIQQVVRGDSAAYFCASSPVAGDTEAFFGQGTRLTVV.

This clonotype was seen only a few times. The chain has TRBV7-2 and TRBJ2-5; D ambiguous. Germline V gene lookup returns CDR1 SGHTA and CDR2 FQGNSA. There are 14 residues in the CDR3. Deletions cut 0 bases from V and 5 bases from J, with 10 bases between. The CDR3 reads CASSLADGRETQYF. DNA for the CDR3: TGTGCCAGCAGCTTAGCGGACGGAAGGGAGACCCAGTACTTC.

The chain is built from TRBV7-6 and TRBJ1-1, with D perhaps TRBD1 (5 bases). The CDR3 covers 11 residues. V was clipped by 5 bases and J by 10 bases, with 11 bases between them. Looked up from germline, CDR1 is SGHVS and CDR2 is FNYEAQ. The DNA of the CDR3 is TGTGCCAGCAGCCCTGGGGGAGTAGCTTTCTTT. It encodes CASSPGGVAFF.

Remarks on this clonotype: At one of its ends the junction is not consistent with the germline gene, which may arise from a read error. The chain carries TRBV7-9 and TRBJ1-1; D call uncertain. This CDR3 spans 15 amino acids. In germline, CDR1 is SEHNR, CDR2 FQNEAQ (reference sequence). CDR3 nucleotides: TGTGCCAGCACCTTATCAGTCTCCTCGAACACTGAAGCTTTCTTT. This sequence encodes CASTLSVSSNTEAFF.

This clonotype occurred a few times. This sequence joins TRBV6-2 or TRBV6-3 and TRBJ1-5; 9 nucleotides line up with TRBD1. V was clipped by 8 bases and J by 7 bases; unmatched bases: 3. Germline loops: CDR1 MNHEY, CDR2 SVGEGT. CDR3 length: 12 amino acids. In DNA, the CDR3 is TGTGCCAGCCGGACAGGGGAACAGCCCCAGCATTTT. It yields the protein CASRTGEQPQHF.

This clonotype showed up just a few times. J is TRBJ1-6 and V is TRBV7-3; D perhaps matches TRBD1 (5 bases). The CDR3 totals 15 residues. The V gene's germline CDR1 is SGHTA and CDR2 FQGTGA. Trimming shortened V by 2 bases and J by 7 bases, and 12 bases separated the two germline ends. CDR3 coding DNA: TGTGCCAGCAGCTTAGAGGGGCCGACCAATTCACCCCTCCACTTT. This translates into CASSLEGPTNSPLHF.

This clonotype was observed a handful of times. The chain is built from TRBV7-9 and TRBJ2-2; the match to TRBD1 covers 10 bases. Germline V lookup: CDR1 SEHNR, CDR2 FQNEAQ (reference sequence). The CDR3 loop spans 15 amino acids. V trimming: 5 bases; J trimming: 10 bases; junction bases outside the gene matches: 10. CDR3 nucleotide sequence: TGTGCCAGCAGCCCTCGACAGGGGGCCCCTCCGGAGCTGTTTTTT. Translating gives CASSPRQGAPPELFF.

In its sample, this clonotype was seen a few times. The chain has TRBV5-5 and TRBJ2-7; the D gene is possibly TRBD1 (6 bases). The V end was cut by 0 bases, the J end by 0 bases, with 16 bases between. Per germline, CDR1 SGHKS and CDR2 YYEKEE (reference sequence). The CDR3 consists of 17 residues. The CDR3 loop is CASSLAGQGSGSYEQYV. CDR3 DNA: TGTGCCAGCAGCTTGGCCGGGCAGGGGAGTGGCTCCTACGAGCAGTACGTC.

This clonotype turned up a few times. The CDR3 sequence: CAISNTAGGETQYF. In nucleotides, the CDR3 is TGTGCCATCAGTAACACCGCGGGGGGAGAGACCCAGTACTTC. The chain joins TRBV10-3 to TRBJ2-5; 8 nucleotides line up with TRBD2. This CDR3 is 14 amino acids long. Trimming took 5 bases from V and 4 from J; bases not matched to a gene: 6. Germline-derived CDR1 and CDR2 are ENHRY and SYGVKD.

This clonotype occurred a few times. The chain uses TRBV7-6 and TRBJ2-1, with a possible D match to TRBD1 (6 bases). Trimming shortened V by 1 base and J by 9 bases, and 16 bases separated the two germline ends. The CDR3 extends over 15 amino acids. Germline values: CDR1 SGHVS, CDR2 FNYEAQ. CDR3 coding DNA: TGTGCCAGCAGCTTAGACCCTGGGGGCCTAAGTGAGCAGTTCTTC. Amino acids: CASSLDPGGLSEQFF.

This chain connects TRBV4-1 to TRBJ1-1; D remains unclear. V was cut by 1 base and J by 0 bases, with 9 bases left in between. The CDR3 runs to 15 residues. Germline V gene sequence: CDR1 MGHRA, CDR2 YSYEKL. The CDR3 DNA is TGCGCCAGCAGCCAAGGACCACTTATGAACACTGAAGCTTTCTTT. Translating it yields CASSQGPLMNTEAFF.

Only a few counts were recorded for this clonotype. The chain couples TRBV4-1 to TRBJ2-2; D ambiguous. The CDR3 sequence is 12 residues long. Deletions cut 4 bases from V and 6 bases from J, with 6 bases between. CDR1 is MGHRA and CDR2 is YSYEKL in the germline V gene. The CDR3 coding sequence is TGCGCCAGCAGCCCGGCGGCCGGGGAGCTGTTTTTT. It specifies CASSPAAGELFF.